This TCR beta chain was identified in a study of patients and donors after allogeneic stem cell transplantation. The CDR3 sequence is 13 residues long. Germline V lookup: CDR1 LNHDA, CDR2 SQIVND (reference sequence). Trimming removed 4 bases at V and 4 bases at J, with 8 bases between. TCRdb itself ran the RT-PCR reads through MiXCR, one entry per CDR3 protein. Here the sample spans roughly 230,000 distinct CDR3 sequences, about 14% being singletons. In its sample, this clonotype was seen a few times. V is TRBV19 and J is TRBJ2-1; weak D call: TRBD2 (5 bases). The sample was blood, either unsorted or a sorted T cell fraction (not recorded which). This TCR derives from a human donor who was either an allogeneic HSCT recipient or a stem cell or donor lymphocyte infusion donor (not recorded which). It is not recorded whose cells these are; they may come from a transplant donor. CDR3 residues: CASSNGNYNEQFF. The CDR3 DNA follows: TGTGCCAGTAGTAACGGGAATTACAATGAGCAGTTCTTC.